This T cell receptor (beta chain) emerged from a study of blood T cells in healthy people across ages (dated by TCRdb to 2015 to 2017). About the study as a whole: In model experiments, roughly one uniquely barcoded TCR beta cDNA molecule per two T cells was captured by template switching. Age-related changes in TCR beta repertoire diversity were measured in the study by deep sequencing normalized with unique cDNA molecular identifiers. The donors were split into four age groups: young (average around 17 years), middle-aged (more than 35), aged (roughly 68) and long-lived (under 90). Donors of different ages were randomly distributed across sequencing lanes to avoid experimental bias. The study analyzed two additional independent replicas of 1 million unique cDNA reads from the same blood draw for two donors, one aged 18 to 30 and one aged 80 or older.

Concerning this clonotype: Its binding antigen is unknown. The junction shows a germline mismatch at one end, possibly a read error.

From the cysteine through the phenylalanine, the CDR3 covers 13 amino acids. Only the CDR3 DNA is retained, 39 bases long and in frame from the first base. The germline V gene yields SGHRS for CDR1 and YFSETQ for CDR2. Broader findings and caveats from the paper: Estimates of total diversity from one million sequenced T cells were regarded as lower bounds and underestimates. There was a strong correlation between observed TCR beta diversity and the percentage of naive T cells measured by flow cytometry. The CMV infection status of donors was not known, potentially confounding age-related changes in expanded clonotypes. Conclusive comparison of naive and antigen-experienced compartments was prevented by the profiling of bulk unsorted PBMCs. The long-lived group showed more naive CD4+ T cells, fewer expanded clones and increased TCR diversity than the aged group, suggesting age selection. As age increased, observed TCR beta diversity per million T cells dropped in a roughly linear way, and a significant reduction was already evident by age roughly 36.

Preparation of the library involved 5' RACE. The instrument given in TCRdb is Illumina HiSeq 2500. A second PCR of about 6 to 12 cycles was run with a J-beta primer mix and a sample-barcoded 5' primer. Each TCR beta cDNA molecule received a unique molecular identifier from a template-switch 5' adaptor carrying 12 random nucleotides. At least 2.5 million CDR3-containing paired-end reads were obtained from each sample. The Mint cDNA synthesis kit, primed by a TRBC-specific oligonucleotide, was used to synthesize first-strand cDNA from all RNA. Following uracil-DNA glycosylase treatment, all cDNA underwent a first 18-cycle PCR with the universal primers M1SS and BC2_uni_R. In the authors' own workflow: For normalization, 1 million high-quality reads were randomly selected from each sample, with every read carrying a distinct molecular identifier. Reads sharing molecular identifiers were discarded rather than binned into consensus sequences. MiTCR, set to a Q25 quality threshold and the strictest error-elimination algorithm, was used for CDR3 identification, clonotype clustering and error correction. A nonparametric unseen species model with Euler transformation was used to estimate lower-bound total TCR beta diversity. Using fastp at Q25 and MiXCR, TCRdb reprocessed the public reads and kept productive beta chains. CDR3 protein duplicates are merged, each entry listing the most common genes and DNA. The V and J calls, along with clone size, are taken from TCRdb and not from the paper's own processing. This sample gives 650,000 to 900,000 distinct CDR3 sequences in total; about 62% of them show up just once. About 27% of the sample belongs to the ten largest clones.

The 35 to 40 donors, aged 6 to 90 years, were systemically healthy Caucasian individuals from Russia. Ten milliliters of peripheral blood were drawn from each donor into EDTA-treated Vacutainer tubes. Ficoll-Paque density-gradient centrifugation was used to isolate PBMCs, with at least 6.5 million per sample. Trizol reagent was used to extract total RNA from the PBMCs, yielding at least 6 micrograms per sample. The percentages of naive CD45RAhigh/CD27high T cells were determined by flow cytometry on a PBMC aliquot from every donor. The receptor chain draws on TRBV5-1 and TRBJ2-1; TRBD1 might be the D gene, on 6 matching bases. The clonotype was recovered from a young man in good health. Sequenced material: blood. The DNA sequence is as follows: TGTGCCAGCAGGGGACACCCCTCCTACGAGCAGTTCTTC. Translated, it reads CASRGHPSYEQFF. Reference TRBV5-1 and TRBJ2-1 proteins supply the regions before and after the CDR3; the full variable domain is: KAGVTQTPRYLIKTRGQQVTLSCSPISGHRSVSWYQQTPGQGLQFLFEYFSETQRNKGNFPGRFSGRQFSNSRSEMNVSTLELGDSALYLCASRGHPSYEQFFGPGTRLTVL.